Shown below are 15 T cell receptor beta chains from a single sample sequenced in a study of cytomegalovirus exposure and HLA in healthy donors. In the PCR, 60 Vbeta and 13 Jbeta primers were used. This table comes from immunoSEQ multiplex PCR, and its TCRdb copy is limited to in-frame clones, with some not included. The table shows about 36,000 clones, with nearly 70% occurring only once. Sequenced: PBMCs. These receptors were obtained from a man aged 25-40 years in good health and CMV-seronegative.

The chain is built from TRBV29-1 and TRBJ2-5, with D possibly matching TRBD1 (5 bases). The CDR3 contains 12 residues. V was clipped by 6 bases and J by 4 bases, with 12 bases between them. Germline lookup yields CDR1 SQVTM and CDR2 ANQGSEA. Written as DNA, the CDR3 is TGCAGCGTGTCTTCAGGGCCAGAGACCCAGTACTTC. Protein product: CSVSSGPETQYF.

The chain couples TRBV4-3 to TRBJ1-5; no reliable D call. Germline values: CDR1 LGHNA, CDR2 YSLEER. Trimming took off 0 bases at V and 3 bases at J, with 15 bases between the two ends. The CDR3 covers 17 residues. The chain's CDR3 is CASSQDYVMADNQPQHF. The CDR3 region has the DNA TGCGCCAGCAGCCAAGATTACGTCATGGCAGACAATCAGCCCCAGCATTTT.

The gene calls are TRBV7-6 and TRBJ2-7, with a tentative D call TRBD1 (6 bases). Germline lookup yields CDR1 SGHVS and CDR2 FNYEAQ. This CDR3 comprises 13 residues. Trimming removed 2 bases at V and 6 bases at J, with 11 bases between. The CDR3 coding sequence is TGTGCCAGCAGCTTACCAGGGGCAAGCGAGCAGTACTTC. Translating gives CASSLPGASEQYF.

The V and J genes are TRBV25-1 and TRBJ2-7; maybe TRBD1 (6 bases). V was shortened by 3 bases and J by 6 bases, with 18 bases between the two germline ends. CDR1 and CDR2 from the germline V gene are MGHDK and SYGVNS. The CDR3 sequence is 15 residues long. The CDR3 nucleotides read TGTGCCAGCAGTGAGAAGGCAGGGGTTTTCGGCGAGCAGTACTTC. Protein: CASSEKAGVFGEQYF.

The gene calls are TRBV6-1 and TRBJ2-6; TRBD2 agrees at 7 bases. V lost 2 bases to trimming and J lost 2 bases; unmatched junction nucleotides: 3. Per the germline V gene, CDR1 is MNHNS and CDR2 is SASEGT. The CDR3 runs to 16 residues. The CDR3 nucleotides read TGTGCCAGCAGTGAACCCCTAGCGGCTGGGGCCAACGTCCTGACTTTC. Its translation: CASSEPLAAGANVLTF.

The chain is built from TRBV29-1 and TRBJ2-3, with 8 bases aligning to TRBD2. Losses at the gene ends were 6 bases for V and 4 bases for J; bases not matched to a gene: 6. This CDR3 spans 13 amino acids. The V gene's germline CDR1 is SQVTM and CDR2 ANQGSEA. DNA of the CDR3: TGCAGCGTCGACGGGGGGGCTTCAGATACGCAGTATTTT. It encodes CSVDGGASDTQYF.

The chain links TRBV7-9 to TRBJ2-7; TRBD1 aligns across 7 bases. The CDR3 contains 13 residues. V was pared by 5 bases and J by 1 base, with 2 bases of the junction left unmatched. Germline CDR1 is SEHNR and CDR2 is FQNEAQ (reference sequence). The CDR3 DNA reads as TGTGCCAGCAGCGAGGGGGCTTCCTACGAGCAGTACTTC. Protein sequence: CASSEGASYEQYF.

The chain has TRBV5-1 and TRBJ2-6, with D tentatively TRBD1 (5 bases). The length of the CDR3 is 16 residues. Trimming pared 0 bases from V and 0 bases from J, leaving 7 bases between. CDR1 is SGHRS, CDR2 YFSETQ, per germline. The CDR3: CASSLGQYSGANVLTF. The CDR3 DNA reads TGCGCCAGCAGCTTGGGACAGTACTCTGGGGCCAACGTCCTGACTTTC.

The rearrangement uses TRBV5-8 and TRBJ2-1; 14 nucleotides line up with TRBD2. Looked up from germline, CDR1 is SGHTS and CDR2 is YDEGEE. This CDR3 has 19 residues. J lost 1 base, V lost 2 bases, and 8 bases had no gene match. This chain's CDR3 is CASSFSLGLAGVSYNEQFF. The CDR3 coding sequence is TGTGCCAGCAGCTTCTCCTTGGGACTAGCGGGAGTTTCCTACAATGAGCAGTTCTTC.

The CDR3 coding sequence is TGTGCCAGCGAACTAGCGGGAGGGGGGAATGAGCAGTTCTTC. This sequence encodes CASELAGGGNEQFF. This rearrangement joins TRBV6-1 to TRBJ2-1; 13 nucleotides align to TRBD2. Looked up from germline, CDR1 is MNHNS and CDR2 is SASEGT. V lost 8 bases, J lost 7 bases, and 5 bases stayed unmatched. The CDR3 length is 14 residues.

This clone was counted between two and nine times. The V gene is TRBV20-1, the J gene TRBJ2-1, with D hard to call. This CDR3 is 11 amino acids long. Deletions cut 6 bases from V and 9 bases from J, with 12 bases between. Germline CDR1 is DFQATT and CDR2 is SNEGSKA (reference sequence). The CDR3 DNA reads as TGCAGTGCGCCCAGGTCGGTTGAGCAGTTCTTC. Its translation: CSAPRSVEQFF.

V and J are TRBV10-1 and TRBJ1-2, with D perhaps matching TRBD1 (5 bases). The CDR3 extends over 17 amino acids. Germline V gene sequence: CDR1 WNHNN, CDR2 SYGVQD (reference sequence). V was trimmed by 0 bases and J by 2 bases, leaving 16 bases between them. The CDR3 here is CASSESSQGIVNYGYTF. The CDR3, as DNA: TGCGCCAGCAGTGAGTCGAGTCAGGGCATTGTAAACTATGGCTACACCTTC.

The chain recombines TRBV10-3 with TRBJ2-3, with TRBD2 identical over 7 bases. Germline CDR1 is ENHRY and CDR2 is SYGVKD. V was clipped by 1 base and J by 0 bases; unmatched bases: 1. The CDR3 loop spans 15 amino acids. CDR3: CAISEWGGSTDTQYF. In DNA form, the CDR3 reads TGTGCCATCAGTGAGTGGGGGGGTAGCACAGATACGCAGTATTTT.

The chain joins TRBV2 to TRBJ2-3, with TRBD2 matching 8 bases. The trim removed 5 bases at V and 2 bases at J, leaving 6 bases unmatched. CDR1 is SNHLY and CDR2 is FYNNEI in the germline V gene. This CDR3 is built from 15 residues. The CDR3 spells CASSPAGVATDTQYF. CDR3 DNA sequence: TGTGCCAGCAGTCCAGCGGGAGTGGCCACAGATACGCAGTATTTT.

This rearrangement joins TRBV5-4 to TRBJ2-1; weak D call: TRBD1 (5 bases). The CDR3 loop spans 12 amino acids. Germline V gives CDR1 SGHNT, CDR2 YYREEE (reference sequence). Trimming took 4 bases from V and 7 from J, leaving 9 bases between them. CDR3 nucleotide sequence: TGTGCCAGCAGCGCGCAGGGTAATGAGCAGTTCTTC. This codes for CASSAQGNEQFF.